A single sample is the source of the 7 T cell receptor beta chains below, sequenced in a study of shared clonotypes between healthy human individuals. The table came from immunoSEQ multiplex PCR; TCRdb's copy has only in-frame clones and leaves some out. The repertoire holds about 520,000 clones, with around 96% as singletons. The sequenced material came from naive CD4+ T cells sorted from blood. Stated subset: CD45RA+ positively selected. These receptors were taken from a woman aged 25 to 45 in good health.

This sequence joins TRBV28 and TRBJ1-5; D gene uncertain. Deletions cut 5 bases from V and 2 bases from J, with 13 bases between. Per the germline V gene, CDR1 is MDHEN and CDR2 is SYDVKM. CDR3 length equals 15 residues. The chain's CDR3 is CASSPQHSGNQPQHF. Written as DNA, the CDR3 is TGTGCCAGCAGTCCTCAGCATTCCGGCAATCAGCCCCAGCATTTT.

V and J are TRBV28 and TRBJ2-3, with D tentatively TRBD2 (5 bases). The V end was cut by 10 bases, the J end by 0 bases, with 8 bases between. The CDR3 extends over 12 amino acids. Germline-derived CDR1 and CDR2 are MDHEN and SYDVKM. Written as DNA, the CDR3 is TGTGCCACCGAGCGGAGCACAGATACGCAGTATTTT. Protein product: CATERSTDTQYF. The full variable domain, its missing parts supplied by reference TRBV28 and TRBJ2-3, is DVKVTQSSRYLVKRTGEKVFLECVQDMDHENMFWYRQDPGLGLRLIYFSYDVKMKEKGDIPEGYSVSREKKERFSLILESASTNQTSMYLCATERSTDTQYFGPGTRLTVL.

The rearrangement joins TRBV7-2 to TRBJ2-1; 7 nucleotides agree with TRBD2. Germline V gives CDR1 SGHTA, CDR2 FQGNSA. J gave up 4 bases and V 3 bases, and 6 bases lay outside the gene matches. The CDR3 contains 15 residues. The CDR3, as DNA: TGTGCCAGCAGCTTTCCTCTAGCGGAATACAATGAGCAGTTCTTC. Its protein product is CASSFPLAEYNEQFF.

CDR3 DNA: TGTGCCAGCAGACGGACAGGGAGAGCTAATGAAAAACTGTTTTTT. Its protein product is CASRRTGRANEKLFF. This rearrangement joins TRBV28 to TRBJ1-4, with 8 bases matching TRBD1. Germline V gives CDR1 MDHEN, CDR2 SYDVKM. This CDR3 is built from 15 residues. V lost 6 bases and J lost 3; bases outside the gene matches: 6.

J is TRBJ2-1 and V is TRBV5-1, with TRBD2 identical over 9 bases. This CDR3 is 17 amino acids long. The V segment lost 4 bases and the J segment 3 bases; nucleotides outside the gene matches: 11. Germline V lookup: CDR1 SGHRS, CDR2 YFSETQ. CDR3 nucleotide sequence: TGCGCCAGCAGCGGAACCTCAGCGGGAGGATTCTACAATGAGCAGTTCTTC. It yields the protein CASSGTSAGGFYNEQFF.

In DNA form, the CDR3 reads TGTGCCAGCACCAAGACAGGGGGCTACCACGAGCAGTACTTC. Residues: CASTKTGGYHEQYF. This chain uses TRBV28 with TRBJ2-7; 10 bases are shared with TRBD1. The CDR3 is 14 amino acids. V trimming: 7 bases; J trimming: 5 bases; junction bases outside the gene matches: 8. Germline CDR1 reads MDHEN; CDR2 reads SYDVKM.

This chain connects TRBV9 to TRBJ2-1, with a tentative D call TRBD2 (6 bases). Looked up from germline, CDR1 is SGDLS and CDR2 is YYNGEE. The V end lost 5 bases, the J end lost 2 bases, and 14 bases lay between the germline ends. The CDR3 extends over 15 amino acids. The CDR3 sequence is CASSPRAGTYNEQFF. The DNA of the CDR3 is TGTGCCAGCAGTCCCCGGGCGGGAACCTACAATGAGCAGTTCTTC.